The 29 T cell receptor beta chains below were found in one sample sequenced in a study of identical twins. MiXCR, run by TCRdb on the 5' RACE reads, gives a single entry per CDR3 protein. The table lists 260,000 or so distinct CDR3 sequences, around 7.6% of them singletons. This sample also appeared in a second study, on yellow fever vaccine responses in identical twins.

Sequencing was carried out using CD8+ T cells sorted from blood. The receptors shown here come from a woman between 18 and 29 years old in good health.

The chain uses TRBV2 and TRBJ2-6; D is unresolved. CDR1 SNHLY and CDR2 FYNNEI come from the germline V gene. There are 15 residues in the CDR3. V lost 5 bases to trimming and J lost 0 bases, with 8 bases between them. CDR3 bases: TGTGCCAGCAGTCCCTGGCACTCTGGGGCCAACGTCCTGACTTTC. Protein sequence: CASSPWHSGANVLTF.

This clonotype appeared a few times. The J gene is TRBJ2-2, the V gene TRBV21-1; the table names TRBD1, a call not compared with the DNA. TRBV21-1 has pseudogene status. The CDR3 loop spans 18 amino acids. CDR3 region: CASSKSVRAGSNTGELFF. The CDR3 nucleotides read TGTGCCAGCAGCAAAAGCGTCAGGGCAGGTTCGAACACCGGGGAGCTGTTTTTT.

Only a few counts were recorded for this clonotype. The chain links TRBV2 to TRBJ2-7; possibly TRBD2 for D (5 bases). Germline CDR1 and CDR2: SNHLY and FYNNEI. The CDR3 is made up of 14 amino acids. V lost 3 bases and J lost 2, with 11 bases in between. The CDR3 DNA reads as TGTGCCAGCAGTGAGCTAGGGAGCCCCTACGAGCAGTACTTC. Residues: CASSELGSPYEQYF.

This clonotype was found a few times. The V gene is TRBV29-1, the J gene TRBJ2-5; TRBD2 matches at 8 bases. The germline CDR1 and CDR2 sequences are SQVTM and ANQGSEA. V trimming: 3 bases; J trimming: 5 bases; junction bases outside the gene matches: 8. The CDR3 extends over 14 amino acids. The CDR3 DNA reads as TGCAGCGTTGATAGCGGGGAGGTGGGGGAGACCCAGTACTTC. It codes for CSVDSGEVGETQYF. Full variable domain (outside the CDR3, taken from reference TRBV29-1 and TRBJ2-5): SAVISQKPSRDICQRGTSLTIQCQVDSQVTMMFWYRQQPGQSLTLIATANQGSEATYESGFVIDKFPISRPNLTFSTLTVSNMSPEDSSIYLCSVDSGEVGETQYFGPGTRLLVL.

This clonotype was seen many times. The chain has TRBV5-5 and TRBJ2-2; D is ambiguous. Germline-derived CDR1 and CDR2 are SGHKS and YYEKEE (reference sequence). Trimming left V 1 base short and J 1 base short, with 5 bases between. The CDR3 length is 14 residues. The CDR3: CASSLHWNTGELFF. The CDR3 DNA follows: TGTGCCAGCAGCTTGCATTGGAACACCGGGGAGCTGTTTTTT. Full variable domain (missing parts from reference TRBV5-5 and TRBJ2-2): DAGVTQSPTHLIKTRGQQVTLRCSPISGHKSVSWYQQVLGQGPQFIFQYYEKEERGRGNFPDRFSARQFPNYSSELNVNALLLGDSALYLCASSLHWNTGELFFGEGSRLTVL.

This clonotype was observed many times. This chain links TRBV24-1 with TRBJ1-1; unclear D gene. The V and J ends lost 1 base and 5 bases respectively, with 7 bases between them. This CDR3 is built from 13 residues. Germline CDR1 is KGHDR and CDR2 is SFDVKD. The CDR3 spells CATSDLDETEAFF. The CDR3 bases are TGTGCCACCAGTGATTTAGACGAGACTGAAGCTTTCTTT.

Only a few counts were recorded for this clonotype. The V gene is TRBV5-6, the J gene TRBJ2-5, with TRBD2 as a possible D gene (6 bases). Deletions cut 7 bases from V and 3 bases from J, with 22 bases between. The germline gives CDR1 SGHDT, CDR2 YYEEEE. CDR3 size: 16 residues. In DNA, the CDR3 is TGTGCCAGCTTGACAGCGGGCGTCCGGGGAGAAGAGACCCAGTACTTC. Residues: CASLTAGVRGEETQYF.

This clonotype was recorded at least ten times. The CDR3 sequence is CASALSSAYEQYF. The CDR3 nucleotides are TGTGCCAGCGCTCTTAGCTCGGCCTACGAGCAGTACTTC. The genes are TRBV6-1 and TRBJ2-7; D unresolved. Trimming removed 8 bases from V and 2 bases from J, with 13 bases in between. Germline-derived CDR1 and CDR2 are MNHNS and SASEGT. The CDR3 is 13 residues long.

The chain combines TRBV2 with TRBJ2-1; no reliable D call. This CDR3 has 12 residues. Germline V CDR1 and CDR2: SNHLY, FYNNEI. V lost 3 bases to trimming and J lost 2 bases, with 2 bases between them. Written as DNA, the CDR3 is TGTGCCAGCAGTGATACCTACAATGAGCAGTTCTTC. This encodes CASSDTYNEQFF.

This clonotype was seen more than once but under ten times. This rearrangement joins TRBV3-1 to TRBJ2-7; D is unclear. Deletions cut 8 bases from V and 2 bases from J, with 16 bases between. Germline CDR1 LGHDT, CDR2 YNNKEL (reference sequence). This CDR3 has 14 amino acids. For the CDR3, the DNA is TGTGCCAGCGCCCCTGGTGCTGGAACCTACGAGCAGTACTTC. Translating gives CASAPGAGTYEQYF.

This clonotype occurred a few times. The chain recombines TRBV2 with TRBJ1-4; a possible D gene is TRBD1 (5 bases). CDR3 size: 12 residues. Trimming pared 9 bases from V and 8 bases from J, leaving 13 bases between. Germline V CDR1 and CDR2: SNHLY, FYNNEI. CDR3 bases: TGTGCCAGGGGGACCCCGAAGGAAAAACTGTTTTTT. Residues: CARGTPKEKLFF.

This clonotype has at least ten counts. The chain is built from TRBV2 and TRBJ2-3; 9 nucleotides agree with TRBD2. Germline V gene sequence: CDR1 SNHLY, CDR2 FYNNEI. V shed 11 bases and J 7 bases; nucleotides not matched to a gene: 13. The CDR3 length is 14 residues. The CDR3 protein is CAGLREGSGNTQYF. In DNA, the CDR3 is TGTGCCGGTCTGCGGGAGGGGAGCGGGAATACGCAGTATTTT.

This clonotype came up many times. The CDR3, as DNA: TGCAGCGTTGAAGACGGGGTTCGCACAGATACGCAGTATTTT. Translation gives CSVEDGVRTDTQYF. The V and J genes are TRBV29-1 and TRBJ2-3; weak D call: TRBD2 (5 bases). The germline V gene encodes CDR1 SQVTM and CDR2 ANQGSEA. The ends were cut back, 0 bases at V and 1 base at J, with 8 bases in the middle. The CDR3 runs 14 residues.

A few counts support this clonotype. The rearrangement uses TRBV7-8 and TRBJ2-1, with 15 bases that match TRBD2. J was trimmed by 6 bases and V by 6 bases; bases with no gene match: 9. Germline CDR1 and CDR2: SGHVS and FQNEAQ. This CDR3 contains 17 residues. The CDR3, as DNA: TGTGCCAGCAGGTCCGGACTAGCGGGAGGGTCTTTCAATGAGCAGTTCTTC. Translated, it gives CASRSGLAGGSFNEQFF.

This clonotype was found many times. J is TRBJ2-1 and V is TRBV2; 10 positions match TRBD2. Germline CDR1 SNHLY, CDR2 FYNNEI. Losses at the gene ends were 8 bases for V and 6 bases for J; bases not matched to a gene: 13. The CDR3 spans 16 residues. This CDR3 is CASEPLTSGVGNEQFF. Written as DNA, the CDR3 is TGTGCCAGCGAACCCCTAACTAGCGGGGTGGGCAATGAGCAGTTCTTC.

This clonotype was seen only a few times. The chain links TRBV5-6 to TRBJ1-1; TRBD1 aligns across 7 bases. With 2 bases clipped from V and 5 bases from J, the junction kept 6 bases outside the gene matches. In germline, CDR1 is SGHDT, CDR2 YYEEEE. The CDR3 runs to 14 residues. The CDR3 bases are TGTGCCAGCAGCTTCGAAGGGGGCGGGACTGAAGCTTTCTTT. Translated: CASSFEGGGTEAFF.

This clonotype was found many times. The chain couples TRBV2 to TRBJ1-3, with D unclear. The V and J ends lost 8 bases and 3 bases respectively, with 5 bases between them. The CDR3 is made up of 11 amino acids. CDR1 and CDR2 (germline): SNHLY, FYNNEI. CDR3 in amino acids: CASPGGNTIYF. The CDR3 bases are TGTGCCAGCCCAGGTGGAAACACCATATATTTT.

V and J are TRBV15 and TRBJ1-4; D is uncertain. The CDR3 runs to 13 residues. V dropped 0 bases and J dropped 5 bases, with 4 bases sitting between them. Germline values: CDR1 LNHNV, CDR2 YYDKDF (reference sequence). The CDR3 sequence is CATSREWNEKLFF. DNA of the CDR3: TGTGCCACCAGCAGAGAGTGGAATGAAAAACTGTTTTTT.

The rearrangement links TRBV15 to TRBJ2-1, with 13 nucleotides matching TRBD2. The V segment lost 0 bases and the J segment 7 bases; nucleotides outside the gene matches: 12. CDR3 size: 19 residues. Germline CDR1 LNHNV, CDR2 YYDKDF (reference sequence). CDR3 loop: CATSRDGLAGDRNGNEQFF. Written as DNA, the CDR3 is TGTGCCACCAGCAGAGATGGACTAGCGGGAGACCGGAATGGGAATGAGCAGTTCTTC.

This clonotype was seen a handful of times. The chain couples TRBV24-1 to TRBJ2-7, with 9 bases identical to TRBD2. V lost 4 bases and J lost 4; bases outside the gene matches: 7. Germline values: CDR1 KGHDR, CDR2 SFDVKD. The CDR3 totals 15 residues. The CDR3 nucleotides are TGTGCCACCAGTGACTTGGGACTAGCCTTTTACGAGCAGTACGTC. This sequence encodes CATSDLGLAFYEQYV.

This clonotype has a count of ten or more. V usage is TRBV13 and J usage is TRBJ2-7; D call uncertain. The CDR3 consists of 18 residues. V dropped 0 bases and J dropped 3 bases, with 21 bases sitting between them. Germline V gene data show CDR1 as PRHDT and CDR2 as FYEKMQ (reference sequence). The CDR3 DNA follows: TGTGCCAGCAGCTTAGGAGTAACGGACGGCAGTTACGGCTACGAGCAGTACTTC. This gives the protein CASSLGVTDGSYGYEQYF.

This clonotype was seen many times. The chain carries TRBV6-1 and TRBJ2-5; weak D call: TRBD1 (5 bases). The CDR3 is 14 residues long. Germline V lookup: CDR1 MNHNS, CDR2 SASEGT. The V gene lost 5 bases and the J gene lost 2 bases, with 12 bases spanning the gap. CDR3 DNA: TGTGCCAGCAGTCCAGGGTTCTTACAAGAGACCCAGTACTTC. The encoded protein is CASSPGFLQETQYF.

This clonotype was seen at least ten times. The CDR3 region is CASSQVIGTEAFF. In DNA, the CDR3 is TGTGCCAGCAGCCAAGTCATAGGGACTGAAGCTTTCTTT. V gene TRBV3-1 combines with J gene TRBJ1-1; unclear D gene. This CDR3 spans 13 amino acids. Per germline, CDR1 LGHDT and CDR2 YNNKEL (reference sequence). V lost 1 base and J 5 bases, leaving 8 bases between the germline ends. Combining the CDR3 with reference TRBV3-1 and TRBJ1-1 gives the whole variable domain DTAVSQTPKYLVTQMGNDKSIKCEQNLGHDTMYWYKQDSKKFLKIMFSYNNKELIINETVPNRFSPKSPDKAHLNLHINSLELGDSAVYFCASSQVIGTEAFFGQGTRLTVV.

The sample holds many counts of this clonotype. The chain combines TRBV4-1 with TRBJ2-5; TRBD2 matches at 7 bases. Germline V gene lookup returns CDR1 MGHRA and CDR2 YSYEKL. The junction had 7 bases not matched to a gene; V was cut back by 1 base and J by 2 bases. There are 16 residues in the CDR3. The CDR3 coding sequence is TGCGCCAGCAGCCAAGGATCGGGAGGCTCACAAGAGACCCAGTACTTC. This translates into CASSQGSGGSQETQYF.

The V and J genes are TRBV13 and TRBJ2-1; D not resolved. The CDR3 runs 12 residues. Trimming pared 1 base from V and 7 bases from J, leaving 5 bases between. In germline, CDR1 is PRHDT, CDR2 FYEKMQ (reference sequence). The CDR3 loop is CASSLDMNEQFF. The CDR3 DNA follows: TGTGCCAGCAGCTTAGATATGAATGAGCAGTTCTTC.

V gene TRBV9 combines with J gene TRBJ2-1; 8 bases match TRBD1. J was trimmed by 4 bases and V by 3 bases; bases with no gene match: 6. Germline CDR1 is SGDLS and CDR2 is YYNGEE. This CDR3 comprises 15 residues. The CDR3 nucleotides read TGTGCCAGCAGCGGTACAGGGGGTCTGTACAATGAGCAGTTCTTC. Translating it yields CASSGTGGLYNEQFF.

V and J are TRBV11-1 and TRBJ2-3, with 15 bases lining up with TRBD2. Trimming took 4 bases from V and 0 from J; bases not matched to a gene: 8. CDR3 length: 19 residues. CDR1 and CDR2 (germline): SGHAT, FQDESV (reference sequence). CDR3 nucleotides: TGTGCCAGCAGCTACCCCGTGGGACTAGCGGGGGGTAGCACAGATACGCAGTATTTT. This codes for CASSYPVGLAGGSTDTQYF.

This clonotype was observed at least ten times. The chain combines TRBV7-9 with TRBJ2-7, with D possibly being TRBD2 (6 bases). Germline CDR1 is SEHNR and CDR2 is FQNEAQ (reference sequence). This CDR3 has 16 residues. Trimming took off 4 bases at V and 2 bases at J, with 18 bases between the two ends. CDR3 sequence (DNA): TGTGCCAGCAGCTCCTGGGGGGACGTAATCCCCTACGAGCAGTACGTC. This codes for CASSSWGDVIPYEQYV.

This clonotype was seen a handful of times. V and J are TRBV15 and TRBJ2-1; 8 bases are a match to TRBD1. CDR3 length: 16 residues. The germline V gene encodes CDR1 LNHNV and CDR2 YYDKDF (reference sequence). V lost 7 bases, J lost 4 bases, and 12 bases stayed unmatched. CDR3 coding DNA: TGTGCCACCACAGATACCGGGACAGGCGAATACAATGAGCAGTTCTTC. Its translation: CATTDTGTGEYNEQFF. Drawing the rest from reference TRBV15 and TRBJ2-1, the complete variable domain is DAMVIQNPRYQVTQFGKPVTLSCSQTLNHNVMYWYQQKSSQAPKLLFHYYDKDFNNEADTPDNFQSRRPNTSFCFLDIRSPGLGDTAMYLCATTDTGTGEYNEQFFGPGTRLTVL.